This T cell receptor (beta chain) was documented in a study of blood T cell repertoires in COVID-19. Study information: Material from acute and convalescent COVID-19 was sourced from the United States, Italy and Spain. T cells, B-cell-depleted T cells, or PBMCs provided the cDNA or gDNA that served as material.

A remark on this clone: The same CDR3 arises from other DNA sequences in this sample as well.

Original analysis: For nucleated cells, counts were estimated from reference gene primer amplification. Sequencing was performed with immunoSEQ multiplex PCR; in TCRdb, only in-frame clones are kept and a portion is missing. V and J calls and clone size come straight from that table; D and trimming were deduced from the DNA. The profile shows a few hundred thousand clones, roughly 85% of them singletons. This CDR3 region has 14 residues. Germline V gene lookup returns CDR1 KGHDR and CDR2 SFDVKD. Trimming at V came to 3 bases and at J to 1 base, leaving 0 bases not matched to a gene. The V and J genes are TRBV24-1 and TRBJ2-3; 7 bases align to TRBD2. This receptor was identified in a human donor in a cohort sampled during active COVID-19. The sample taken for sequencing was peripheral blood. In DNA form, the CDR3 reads TGTGCCACCAGTGATAGCGGGGGCACAGATACGCAGTATTTT. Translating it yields CATSDSGGTDTQYF.